This T cell receptor beta chain was recorded in a study of human T cells and chemical hapten exposure. As for the study in general: Among samples, TCR yields varied mainly because of small differences in pooled library volume.

Library construction involved attaching unique molecular identifiers to individual cDNA molecules, which allowed quantitative, reproducible TCR counting. TCRdb called the RACE reads again in MiXCR, with one record for every CDR3 protein. Of nearly 55,000 distinct CDR3 sequences listed, about 10% are singletons. The CDR3 contains 15 residues. With 1 base removed from V and 4 bases from J, the gap between germline ends came to 13 bases. Germline-derived CDR1 and CDR2 are SEHNR and FQNEAQ (reference sequence). Regarding time point: patch test 2, 6 weeks after DPC sensitization. The treatment is: therapeutic diphenylcyclopropenone sensitization with weekly scalp DPC. This clonotype was counted many times.

The sequence was collected from a woman aged 45-59 years with alopecia areata. Some clones in this sample may be carry-over from other donors' samples. V is TRBV7-9 and J is TRBJ1-1; maybe TRBD1 (5 bases). The sequenced sample was whole blood, obtained in connection with sensitization to the hapten diphenylcyclopropenone (DPC). CDR3 coding DNA: TGTGCCAGCAGCTTAGGGCAGGGAGGTAGCACTGAAGCTTTCTTT. Amino acid sequence: CASSLGQGGSTEAFF.